This T cell receptor (beta chain) emerged from a study of early T cells in non-severe SARS-CoV-2 infection. Whole-study context: From unsorted whole blood, bulk RNA was sequenced, and the chains remained unpaired.

This clonotype was seen more than once but under ten times. TCRdb reprocessed the 5' RACE reads with MiXCR, giving one entry per CDR3 protein. The sample has about 64,000 distinct CDR3 sequences, around 4.7% seen once. CDR1 and CDR2 from the germline V gene are SQVTM and ANQGSEA. CDR3 length equals 13 residues. V gave up 6 bases and J gave up 0 bases, with 11 bases separating them. Sequencing was performed on whole blood. The chain couples TRBV29-1 to TRBJ1-1; weak D call: TRBD1 (5 bases). The receptor was isolated from an adult who was a healthcare worker with PCR-confirmed SARS-CoV-2 infection or an uninfected control (not recorded which). The CDR3 loop is CSVIRGVNTEAFF. The DNA for the CDR3 is TGCAGCGTCATAAGAGGGGTGAACACTGAAGCTTTCTTT.